This T cell receptor beta chain was observed in a study of graft-versus-host responses after intestinal transplantation. Whole-study context: Each recipient received a multivisceral, liver-intestinal, or isolated intestinal graft.

Germline CDR1 is SGDLS and CDR2 is YYNGEE. The CDR3 runs to 12 residues. Trimming cost V 1 base and J 5 bases, with 7 bases left between them. This table comes from immunoSEQ multiplex PCR, and its TCRdb copy is limited to in-frame clones, with some not included. The sample lists 65,000 to 100,000 clones, 92% occurring once. General study points: Graft-versus-host to host-versus-graft clonal ratios in allografts were high in patients with graft-donor T cell macrochimerism. The marrow of recipients harbored GvH clones, and ileum or blood showed some of them first.

In regard to this clone: The antigen is not known.

The sequencing used unstimulated CD8+ T cells sorted from spleen or lymph node cells, collected before transplant. This chain links TRBV9 with TRBJ2-7; TRBD1 might be the D (5 bases). This receptor was taken from a human donor who was the organ donor for an intestinal transplant. The chain's CDR3 is CASSVSGNEQYF. The CDR3 DNA reads TGTGCCAGCAGCGTATCAGGGAACGAGCAGTACTTC.